Listed below are T cell receptor beta chains from one sample, sequenced in a study of long-term antiretroviral therapy in people with HIV. Method: immunoSEQ multiplex PCR; TCRdb's copy keeps in-frame clones and lacks some. The sample has about 38,000 clones, around 80% seen once. The sequenced sample was unsorted PBMCs, obtained 1.5 years after starting antiretroviral therapy. These TCRs come from a man in his late teens or twenties with HIV. The conserved cysteine and the conserved F or W are not part of the CDR3 here. The D gene is left open where the match is weak.

V: TRBV7-9; D: -; CDR3: ASSLAGVNYEQY
V: TRBV6-1; D: -; CDR3: ASSGPDDTPWRNQPQH
V: TRBV2; D: -; CDR3: ASTRGGNTEAF
V: TRBV23-1; D: TRBD1; CDR3: ASSRSDRQETQY
V: TRBV5-1; D: TRBD1; CDR3: ASSWFTGDQETQY
V: TRBV5-1; D: -; CDR3: ASSSGLLTDTQY
V: TRBV20-1; D: -; CDR3: SAKGYT
V: TRBV7-6; D: TRBD2; CDR3: ASSLSGRGGYEQY
V: TRBV7-9; D: TRBD1; CDR3: ASSLARTGRNEQF
V: TRBV6-5; D: -; CDR3: ASSYSGLTTSEQF
V: TRBV6-5; D: TRBD1; CDR3: ASSYLGTGINQPQH
V: TRBV6-1; D: -; CDR3: ASSEGDPGGAQIYEQY
V: TRBV6-5; D: TRBD1; CDR3: ASSPGQGGSKQY
V: TRBV11-2; D: TRBD1; CDR3: ASSLIGTGGGYT
V: TRBV9; D: -; CDR3: ASSSTGALMNTEAF
V: TRBV6-5; D: -; CDR3: ATAQGAGDEAF